This TCR beta chain came from a study of T cells in tuberculosis. Whole-study results and caveats: GMM-specific TCRs were nearer to active tuberculosis alpha repertoires, suggesting expansion.

The assay was immunoSEQ multiplex PCR, and TCRdb's table has in-frame clones only and misses some. Altogether tens of thousands of clones are present, 80% to 90% being singletons, with the ten largest covering over 12%. A remark on this clone: As yet, its antigen is unknown.

Trimming took off 8 bases at V and 0 bases at J, with 10 bases between the two ends. The germline gives CDR1 SNHLY, CDR2 FYNNEI. This CDR3 has 13 residues. The genes are TRBV2 and TRBJ1-1; possibly TRBD1 for D (5 bases). Sequenced sample: PBMCs. The sequence came from a donor under 30 with latent tuberculosis or without tuberculosis infection. CDR3 protein: CASRRQMNTEAFF. In DNA form, the CDR3 reads TGTGCCAGCCGCCGACAGATGAACACTGAAGCTTTCTTT.